This is a list of T cell receptor beta chains from one sample in a study of a mutant IDH1 vaccine in newly diagnosed glioma. No antigen is known for these receptors. The repertoire was sequenced with immunoSEQ multiplex PCR; TCRdb's copy has only in-frame clones and lacks some. Here the sample spans around 85,000 clones, roughly 85% being singletons. Sequences were derived from PBMCs, sampled from a glioma patient whose treatment included an IDH1 peptide vaccine. The source is a man younger than 40 with glioma. Some clones in this sample may be carry-over from other donors' samples. The CDR3 runs from the conserved cysteine through the conserved F or W. The D gene is left open where the match is weak. Only some rows state a clone size, as once, few, many or a class for expanded clones.

J,D,V,size,CDR3,DNA
TRBJ1-5,NA,TRBV19,NA,CASSGEAWTPGQPQHF,TGTGCCAGTAGTGGGGAGGCGTGGACCCCAGGTCAGCCCCAGCATTTT
TRBJ2-6,NA,TRBV9,NA,CASSVAYSSGANVLTF,TGTGCCAGCAGCGTAGCATACAGCTCTGGGGCCAACGTCCTGACTTTC
TRBJ1-2,NA,TRBV20-1,once,CSARPWGYTF,TGCAGTGCTAGACCCTGGGGCTACACCTTC
TRBJ1-1,NA,TRBV28,NA,CASSLFSYTEAFF,TGTGCCAGCAGTTTATTCAGTTACACTGAAGCTTTCTTT
TRBJ1-5,NA,TRBV28,NA,CASSWVPSNQPQHF,TGTGCCAGCAGTTGGGTCCCTAGCAATCAGCCCCAGCATTTT
TRBJ1-1,NA,TRBV2,NA,CASSEFVGNTEAFF,TGTGCCAGCAGTGAATTTGTAGGGAACACTGAAGCTTTCTTT
TRBJ1-3,NA,TRBV5-1,NA,CASSLGPQGLSSGNTIYF,TGCGCCAGCAGCTTGGGCCCGCAGGGCCTATCCTCTGGAAACACCATATATTTT
TRBJ2-1,NA,TRBV20-1,few,CSANSYNEQFF,TGCAGTGCTAACAGCTACAATGAGCAGTTCTTC
TRBJ2-7,NA,TRBV2,NA,CASSEPADSSSYEQYF,TGTGCCAGCAGTGAACCAGCCGACAGCAGCTCCTACGAGCAGTACTTC
TRBJ2-2,NA,TRBV9,NA,CASSPPSRDTGELFF,TGTGCCAGCAGCCCTCCTTCCCGCGACACCGGGGAGCTGTTTTTT
TRBJ1-1,NA,TRBV9,NA,CASSKGLEAFF,TGTGCCAGCAGCAAGGGGCTTGAAGCTTTCTTT
TRBJ1-1,TRBD1,TRBV30,NA,CAWSRQGGAEAFF,TGTGCCTGGAGTAGGCAGGGGGGGGCTGAAGCTTTCTTT
TRBJ2-6,TRBD1,TRBV5-4,once,CASSMGQGPGANVLTF,TGTGCCAGCAGCATGGGACAGGGCCCGGGGGCCAACGTCCTGACTTTC
TRBJ2-7,NA,TRBV6-1,few,CASSEEVGGVYEQYF,TGTGCCAGCAGTGAAGAGGTAGGGGGGGTCTACGAGCAGTACTTC
TRBJ2-2,NA,TRBV11-3,once,CASSLDGYPTGELFF,TGTGCCAGCAGCTTAGATGGGTATCCCACCGGGGAGCTGTTTTTT
TRBJ1-3,NA,TRBV5-6,NA,CASSPGPLKTNTIYF,TGTGCCAGCAGCCCGGGCCCTCTCAAAACCAACACCATATATTTT
TRBJ1-2,NA,TRBV4-1,NA,CASSQVTRVNYGYTF,TGCGCCAGCAGCCAAGTAACAAGGGTTAACTATGGCTACACCTTC